The rows below give T cell receptor beta chains drawn from one sample of a study of tumor-infiltrating lymphocytes in localized non-small cell lung cancer. Only in-frame clones appear in the TCRdb table, and some are missing; sequencing was by immunoSEQ multiplex PCR. The table shows under 25,000 clones, with approximately 64% occurring only once. The sample comprised lung tumor tissue. All receptors derive from a human donor with non-small cell lung cancer. Each CDR3 is given with its conserved first and last residue. D genes are given only for firm matches.

V gene,D gene,CDR3 protein
TRBV6-6,NA,CASSFTSTGTEAFF
TRBV6-4,NA,CASSDLEGGQYF
TRBV9,NA,CASSTTSPSGPDTQYF
TRBV28,NA,CASSFLSTGYNQPQHF
TRBV6-5,NA,CASSAWAGNPHEQYF
TRBV28,NA,CASSLPNTEAFF
TRBV10-3,NA,CAISEVVKSADTQYF
TRBV4-2,TRBD2,CASSQERLAGDTQYF
TRBV6-5,NA,CASSYQQTTEAFF
TRBV5-1,NA,CASSLAVGYYGYTF
TRBV2,NA,CASTEFQGINEKLFF
TRBV25-1,NA,CASSEGDFYYEQYF
TRBV5-1,NA,CASSWRGVEGPYGYTF
TRBV10-3,NA,CAISEYGRGADYGYTF
TRBV15,TRBD2,CATSRELAGGTGELFF
TRBV2,TRBD1,CASGTGARGEQFF
TRBV11-2,NA,CASSLLGRTYEQYF
TRBV5-4,TRBD2,CASSSTSANSYNEQFF
TRBV19,NA,CASSIDGGYGYTF
TRBV18,TRBD1,CASSPGTGVEDTQYF
TRBV2,TRBD1,CASEETGQDYGYTF
TRBV11-2,NA,CASSLVPGSGELFF
TRBV2,TRBD1,CASSGAQGANTGELFF
TRBV2,TRBD2,CASSDSSGAYNEQFF
TRBV4-1,TRBD2,CASSQDPPTSGSSNTQYF
TRBV9,NA,CASSGYSWELFF
TRBV5-4,NA,CASSPGGLGTEAFF
TRBV9,TRBD1,CASSNVGGWPQHF
TRBV14,NA,CASSPRRALTEQYF
TRBV11-2,NA,CASSLVTEGNEQFF
TRBV18,TRBD1,CASTTSGGTEAFF
TRBV2,TRBD2,CASSYIAGGAYNEQFF
TRBV13,NA,CASSSNIKETQYF
TRBV19,TRBD1,CASSMGTGGYNEQFF
TRBV5-1,NA,CASSLSSTYEQYF
TRBV7-3,TRBD1,CASSPSGDRADGYTF
TRBV9,NA,CASSVGGIRTDTQYF
TRBV28,NA,CASSSPSRTQYF
TRBV25-1,NA,CASSEGRLASTDTQYF
TRBV2,NA,CASFGEEKLFF
TRBV6-1,NA,CASSEAGASPQHF
TRBV5-6,NA,CASSFGAGTAQETQYF
TRBV6-1,TRBD2,CASSESSGREGYEQYF
TRBV19,TRBD1,CASAGTGLDEQYF
TRBV18,TRBD1,CASSPDRGEQYF
TRBV5-1,TRBD1,CASSLDRGMNYGYTF
TRBV7-7,TRBD2,CASTSGVGETQYF
TRBV2,TRBD1,CASSPGQGNQPQHF
TRBV9,TRBD1,CASSQTGEQYF
TRBV19,NA,CASSIGQFYGYTF
TRBV6-1,NA,CASSEGGGSQPQHF
TRBV18,TRBD1,CASSPDLTGGEAFF
TRBV18,NA,CASSPGLFNEQFF
TRBV5-4,TRBD1,CASSLAGTGPIEQYF
TRBV10-3,NA,CAISESLAREQYF